These 19 T cell receptor beta chains originate from one sample sequenced in a study of cytomegalovirus exposure and HLA in healthy donors. TCRdb keeps only in-frame clones here, not all; method: immunoSEQ multiplex PCR. This sample has 120,000 or so clones, with roughly nine tenths found just once. Sequencing was done on a sample of PBMCs. The source is a woman under 30 in good health and CMV-seronegative.

The chain recombines TRBV25-1 with TRBJ2-7, with D possibly matching TRBD2 (5 bases). Per the germline V gene, CDR1 is MGHDK and CDR2 is SYGVNS. V was shortened by 3 bases and J by 2 bases, with 14 bases between the two germline ends. This CDR3 comprises 15 residues. CDR3 bases: TGTGCCAGCAGTGACCCCCCGAGGGAGACCTACGAGCAGTACGTC. Protein product: CASSDPPRETYEQYV.

This sequence joins TRBV7-6 and TRBJ2-7; perhaps TRBD1 as D (6 bases). V dropped 4 bases and J dropped 3 bases, with 10 bases sitting between them. The CDR3 length is 13 residues. Germline values: CDR1 SGHVS, CDR2 FNYEAQ. CDR3 in DNA: TGTGCCAGCAGCTCAGGACAGTTCTACGAGCAGTACGTC. Its protein product is CASSSGQFYEQYV.

The chain uses TRBV27 and TRBJ2-7; D is undetermined. Germline-derived CDR1 and CDR2 are MNHEY and SMNVEV (reference sequence). The V end was cut by 2 bases, the J end by 3 bases, with 14 bases between. This CDR3 contains 15 residues. In nucleotides, the CDR3 is TGTGCCAGCAGTTTAAGGAGACTCAAGATCTACGAGCAGTACTTC. As protein: CASSLRRLKIYEQYF.

The chain has TRBV5-6 and TRBJ1-1, with a weak D call TRBD1 (5 bases). CDR1 SGHDT and CDR2 YYEEEE come from the germline V gene. Trimming cost V 0 bases and J 0 bases, with 9 bases left between them. The CDR3 runs 15 residues. CDR3 nucleotides: TGTGCCAGCAGCTTGGCCGGGGGGTTGAACACTGAAGCTTTCTTT. Residues: CASSLAGGLNTEAFF.

This clone came up once. The chain is built from TRBV6-5 and TRBJ1-1, with D maybe TRBD1 (5 bases). The germline CDR1 and CDR2 sequences are MNHEY and SVGAGI. CDR3 size: 11 residues. Trimming pared 3 bases from V and 11 bases from J, leaving 10 bases between. In nucleotides, the CDR3 is TGTGCCAGCAGTTATTCAGGGATGGCTTTCTTT. It encodes CASSYSGMAFF.

V and J are TRBV27 and TRBJ1-2; D uncertain. V was trimmed by 7 bases and J by 3 bases, leaving 12 bases between them. The CDR3 is 13 residues long. Germline lookup yields CDR1 MNHEY and CDR2 SMNVEV (reference sequence). The CDR3 DNA reads TGTGCCAGCAAGACGGAGAGCCACTATGGCTACACCTTC. Translating it yields CASKTESHYGYTF.

The chain is built from TRBV18 and TRBJ1-2; D perhaps matches TRBD1 (5 bases). The CDR3 runs 16 residues. Germline CDR1 KGHSH, CDR2 LQKENI. The V gene lost 2 bases and the J gene lost 5 bases, with 18 bases spanning the gap. CDR3 residues: CASSPDGSSSGYGYTF. DNA of the CDR3: TGTGCCAGCTCACCAGACGGGAGTTCGTCAGGGTATGGCTACACCTTC.

V and J are TRBV27 and TRBJ2-1, with 10 bases that match TRBD1. This CDR3 has 14 amino acids. Germline V CDR1 and CDR2: MNHEY, SMNVEV (reference sequence). The junction had 6 bases not matched to a gene; V was cut back by 6 bases and J by 7 bases. CDR3 residues: CASSPGQGWNEQFF. The CDR3 DNA sequence: TGTGCCAGCAGCCCGGGACAGGGGTGGAATGAGCAGTTCTTC.

The chain combines TRBV28 with TRBJ2-1; a weak D match, TRBD1 (5 bases). CDR3 length: 14 amino acids. Trimming took off 4 bases at V and 10 bases at J, with 17 bases between the two ends. CDR1 MDHEN and CDR2 SYDVKM come from the germline V gene. The CDR3 nucleotides are TGTGCCAGCAGTTCATCAAGTGGGGCCGGGGAGCAGTTCTTC. Protein: CASSSSSGAGEQFF.

The chain links TRBV28 to TRBJ2-1; no firm D call. The length of the CDR3 is 11 residues. CDR1 and CDR2 (germline): MDHEN, SYDVKM. The germline V and J ends were trimmed by 3 bases and 9 bases, with 6 bases remaining between them. DNA for the CDR3: TGTGCCAGCAGTTTTGAGAGTGAGCAGTTCTTC. It codes for CASSFESEQFF.

The rearrangement joins TRBV6-1 to TRBJ2-1; 8 nucleotides agree with TRBD1. With 6 bases clipped from V and 14 bases from J, the junction kept 6 bases outside the gene matches. The V gene's germline CDR1 is MNHNS and CDR2 SASEGT. CDR3 length: 11 amino acids. The CDR3 DNA is TGTGCCAGCAGAGCCGGGACAGGAGAGTTCTTC. As protein: CASRAGTGEFF.

In its sample, this clone was seen a few times. V usage is TRBV7-9 and J usage is TRBJ1-3; D is undetermined. The CDR3 runs 14 residues. CDR1 is SEHNR, CDR2 FQNEAQ, per germline (reference sequence). Trimming stripped 0 bases from V and 5 bases from J, with 8 bases between. The CDR3 loop is CASSLATWRNTIYF. Here the CDR3 DNA reads TGTGCCAGCAGCTTAGCGACATGGCGAAACACCATATATTTT.

The rearrangement links TRBV2 to TRBJ2-7; maybe TRBD2 (5 bases). V was shortened by 6 bases and J by 6 bases, with 18 bases between the two germline ends. Germline V CDR1 and CDR2: SNHLY, FYNNEI. The CDR3 spans 14 residues. CDR3 region: CASSGGRVNGEQYV. CDR3 nucleotide sequence: TGTGCCAGCAGCGGAGGACGGGTGAACGGCGAGCAGTACGTC.

This clone has a single count. V and J are TRBV5-1 and TRBJ2-1, with 12 bases fitting TRBD2. CDR3 length: 16 residues. V lost 4 bases and J lost 3; bases outside the gene matches: 5. Germline CDR1 and CDR2: SGHRS and YFSETQ. CDR3 sequence (DNA): TGCGCCAGCAGCCCGACTAGCGGGAGTGACTACAATGAGCAGTTCTTC. It is translated as CASSPTSGSDYNEQFF. The entire variable domain, with the rest obtained from reference TRBV5-1 and TRBJ2-1, is as follows: KAGVTQTPRYLIKTRGQQVTLSCSPISGHRSVSWYQQTPGQGLQFLFEYFSETQRNKGNFPGRFSGRQFSNSRSEMNVSTLELGDSALYLCASSPTSGSDYNEQFFGPGTRLTVL.

This rearrangement joins TRBV6-1 to TRBJ2-2; D might be TRBD1 (6 bases). This CDR3 comprises 13 residues. Trimming pared 3 bases from V and 5 bases from J, leaving 7 bases between. Germline values: CDR1 MNHNS, CDR2 SASEGT. CDR3 sequence: CASSDRGTGELFF. CDR3 nucleotides: TGTGCCAGCAGTGACAGGGGTACCGGGGAGCTGTTTTTT.

This chain joins TRBV18 and TRBJ1-1; 7 nucleotides align to TRBD1. Trimming removed 3 bases from V and 2 bases from J; junction bases left unmatched: 9. Germline V gene sequence: CDR1 KGHSH, CDR2 LQKENI. This CDR3 is built from 16 residues. As DNA, the CDR3 is TGTGCCAGCTCACCGTCCGTTACAGGGGTAAACACTGAAGCTTTCTTT. It translates to CASSPSVTGVNTEAFF.

The chain recombines TRBV6-5 with TRBJ1-4; D remains ambiguous. From germline, CDR1 is MNHEY and CDR2 SVGAGI. The CDR3 is 15 residues long. Trimming cost V 2 bases and J 7 bases, with 14 bases left between them. DNA for the CDR3: TGTGCCAGCAGTTACGGGTACAGCGAGGGTGAAAAACTGTTTTTT. Translation: CASSYGYSEGEKLFF.

This sequence joins TRBV5-4 and TRBJ2-5, with 8 nucleotides matching TRBD2. Unmatched junction bases numbered 15, after V lost 7 bases and J lost 4 bases. Germline V CDR1 and CDR2: SGHNT, YYREEE (reference sequence). The CDR3 runs to 16 residues. CDR3 loop: CASFPNGAGVVETQYF. For the CDR3, the DNA is TGTGCCAGCTTCCCCAATGGAGCGGGAGTTGTAGAGACCCAGTACTTC.

The V call is TRBV5-1, the J call TRBJ2-7, with TRBD1 matching 7 bases. V was pared by 0 bases and J by 7 bases, with 13 bases of the junction left unmatched. CDR3 length: 16 residues. Looked up from germline, CDR1 is SGHRS and CDR2 is YFSETQ. This CDR3 is CASSLGPGTARGEQYF. Here the CDR3 DNA reads TGCGCCAGCAGCTTGGGACCCGGGACAGCCAGGGGAGAGCAGTACTTC.